Shown below are 28 T cell receptor beta chains from a single sample sequenced in a study of identifying expanded T cells in peripheral blood. Assay used: immunoSEQ multiplex PCR; TCRdb lists only in-frame clones, some missing. The table records about 94,000 clones, over 75% of them present only once. The sample consisted of blood. These TCRs come from a person aged 18 to 70 in good health.

The rearrangement uses TRBV5-1 and TRBJ2-7, with a weak D call TRBD1 (6 bases). Looked up from germline, CDR1 is SGHRS and CDR2 is YFSETQ. The CDR3 is made up of 15 amino acids. V lost 0 bases and J 5 bases, leaving 15 bases between the germline ends. The CDR3 region is CASSLDWGRVDEQYF. The CDR3 DNA sequence: TGCGCCAGCAGCTTGGACTGGGGGCGTGTGGACGAGCAGTACTTC.

This chain joins TRBV6-1 and TRBJ2-7; perhaps TRBD1 as D (6 bases). CDR1 is MNHNS and CDR2 is SASEGT in the germline V gene. The CDR3 runs to 13 residues. V lost 6 bases, J lost 4 bases, and 13 bases lay in between. CDR3 bases: TGTGCCAGCAGAGGGCAGGGGAAGTACGAGCAGTACTTC. This translates into CASRGQGKYEQYF.

CDR3 bases: TGTGCCACCCGAAGGGGGGGCCCAAGCAATGAGCAGTTCTTC. This translates into CATRRGGPSNEQFF. The V call is TRBV6-4, the J call TRBJ2-1, with D tentatively TRBD2 (7 bases). Germline V lookup: CDR1 MRHNA, CDR2 SNTAGT. The CDR3 is 14 residues long. Trimming took 10 bases from V and 6 from J, leaving 19 bases between them.

The rearrangement uses TRBV25-1 and TRBJ1-1; D remains unclear. Germline CDR1 MGHDK, CDR2 SYGVNS. The CDR3 sequence is 13 residues long. Trimming took 6 bases from V and 3 from J, leaving 11 bases between them. The CDR3: CASRGYGHTEAFF. Written as DNA, the CDR3 is TGTGCCAGCAGGGGGTATGGACACACTGAAGCTTTCTTT.

This clone was seen a few times. A read error may account for a junction end that differs from germline. The gene calls are TRBV5-8 and TRBJ2-7, with 12 nucleotides matching TRBD1. Germline CDR1 reads SGHTS; CDR2 reads YDEGEE. CDR3 length: 11 residues. The CDR3 DNA follows: TGTGCCAGCAGCGTCCGGGACAGGGGGCGGTTC. Translated, it gives CASSVRDRGRF.

CDR3 residues: CASSRGQGSINYGYTF. The CDR3 nucleotides read TGTGCCAGTAGTCGCGGACAGGGGTCGATAAACTATGGCTACACCTTC. J is TRBJ1-2 and V is TRBV19; 9 bases fit TRBD1. V shed 5 bases, J shed 2 bases, and the junction held 9 bases outside the gene matches. The CDR3 totals 16 residues. Germline CDR1 and CDR2: LNHDA and SQIVND (reference sequence).

J is TRBJ2-6 and V is TRBV30; D gene ambiguous. This CDR3 has 14 residues. The germline gives CDR1 GTSNPN, CDR2 SVGIG (reference sequence). V was pared by 2 bases and J by 1 base, with 6 bases between. The chain's CDR3 is CAWSQPSGANVLTF. As DNA, the CDR3 is TGTGCCTGGAGTCAACCGTCTGGGGCCAACGTCCTGACTTTC.

This chain links TRBV9 with TRBJ2-5, with unresolved D. The CDR3 runs 16 residues. V was pared by 1 base and J by 2 bases, with 15 bases between. In germline, CDR1 is SGDLS, CDR2 YYNGEE. This chain's CDR3 is CASSVSPLDGQETQYF. Written as DNA, the CDR3 is TGTGCCAGCAGCGTATCCCCTCTGGACGGTCAAGAGACCCAGTACTTC. Drawing the rest from reference TRBV9 and TRBJ2-5, the complete variable domain is DSGVTQTPKHLITATGQRVTLRCSPRSGDLSVYWYQQSLDQGLQFLIQYYNGEERAKGNILERFSAQQFPDLHSELNLSSLELGDSALYFCASSVSPLDGQETQYFGPGTRLLVL.

V usage is TRBV7-8 and J usage is TRBJ2-7; 7 positions match TRBD1. Germline CDR1 reads SGHVS; CDR2 reads FQNEAQ. The trim removed 5 bases at V and 3 bases at J, leaving 13 bases unmatched. This CDR3 has 16 amino acids. Here the CDR3 reads CASSRQGSPLIYEQYF. In nucleotides, the CDR3 is TGTGCCAGCAGCCGACAGGGCAGCCCCCTAATCTACGAGCAGTACTTC.

This clone showed up just once. This chain connects TRBV27 to TRBJ2-7; weak D call: TRBD2 (7 bases). Germline CDR1 is MNHEY and CDR2 is SMNVEV (reference sequence). The V and J ends lost 2 bases and 2 bases respectively, with 10 bases between them. The CDR3 contains 14 residues. The chain's CDR3 is CASSLAGATYEQYF. The DNA for the CDR3 is TGTGCCAGCAGTTTAGCGGGGGCCACCTACGAGCAGTACTTC.

The chain couples TRBV4-1 to TRBJ1-6, with 7 nucleotides matching TRBD1. Looked up from germline, CDR1 is MGHRA and CDR2 is YSYEKL. V dropped 1 base and J dropped 7; count of bases not matched to a gene: 7. This CDR3 comprises 16 residues. The CDR3 nucleotides read TGCGCCAGCAGCCAAGGACCGGGACAGAAAAATTCACCCCTCCACTTT. This translates into CASSQGPGQKNSPLHF.

This clone was detected only once. The rearrangement joins TRBV7-2 to TRBJ2-7; D remains ambiguous. The CDR3 length is 14 residues. The V gene lost 2 bases and the J gene lost 2 bases, with 10 bases spanning the gap. Looked up from germline, CDR1 is SGHTA and CDR2 is FQGNSA. This CDR3 is CASSLQPVPYEQYF. CDR3 bases: TGTGCCAGCAGCTTACAGCCAGTCCCCTACGAGCAGTACTTC.

V usage is TRBV7-9 and J usage is TRBJ1-3, with TRBD1 as a possible D gene (5 bases). This CDR3 comprises 15 residues. CDR1 and CDR2 from the germline V gene are SEHNR and FQNEAQ (reference sequence). Trimming removed 3 bases from V and 0 bases from J, with 9 bases in between. The CDR3 loop is CASSFGGASGNTIYF. The CDR3, as DNA: TGTGCCAGCAGCTTCGGGGGTGCCTCTGGAAACACCATATATTTT.

The V gene is TRBV7-9, the J gene TRBJ2-5; D remains ambiguous. This CDR3 contains 14 residues. The germline V and J ends were trimmed by 1 base and 0 bases, with 6 bases remaining between them. Germline values: CDR1 SEHNR, CDR2 FQNEAQ (reference sequence). CDR3 bases: TGTGCCAGCAGCTTAGATCTAAACCAAGAGACCCAGTACTTC. Translation: CASSLDLNQETQYF.

This clone was observed once. J is TRBJ2-3 and V is TRBV5-1; D uncertain. CDR3 length: 15 amino acids. Per the germline V gene, CDR1 is SGHRS and CDR2 is YFSETQ. V was clipped by 0 bases and J by 1 base, with 9 bases between them. In DNA, the CDR3 is TGCGCCAGCAGCTTGGAGTTAAGCGGCACAGATACGCAGTATTTT. As protein: CASSLELSGTDTQYF.

V usage is TRBV18 and J usage is TRBJ1-2, with TRBD1 identical over 10 bases. Trimming at V came to 4 bases and at J to 7 bases, leaving 6 bases not matched to a gene. This CDR3 contains 14 residues. Germline CDR1 and CDR2: KGHSH and LQKENI. Here the CDR3 DNA reads TGTGCCAGCTCACTGGGACAGGGGAAAGGTGGCTACACCTTC. Its translation: CASSLGQGKGGYTF.

The chain has TRBV7-3 and TRBJ2-5; no reliable D call. Germline V CDR1 and CDR2: SGHTA, FQGTGA. V was pared by 5 bases and J by 2 bases, with 9 bases between. The CDR3 has 13 residues. The CDR3 here is CASSLYPQETQYF. The CDR3 DNA follows: TGTGCCAGCAGCCTCTACCCACAAGAGACCCAGTACTTC.

The chain joins TRBV29-1 to TRBJ2-5; tentatively, D is TRBD2 (6 bases). CDR3 size: 13 residues. Germline values: CDR1 SQVTM, CDR2 ANQGSEA. Trimming took off 0 bases at V and 5 bases at J, with 10 bases between the two ends. This chain's CDR3 is CSVEDRGWETQYF. DNA for the CDR3: TGCAGCGTTGAAGACCGGGGGTGGGAGACCCAGTACTTC.

The chain employs TRBV4-1 and TRBJ2-1; no firm D call. Trimming removed 1 base from V and 4 bases from J, with 5 bases in between. The CDR3 spans 13 residues. Germline V CDR1 and CDR2: MGHRA, YSYEKL. The CDR3 coding sequence is TGCGCCAGCAGCCAAGTAGATTACAATGAGCAGTTCTTC. Translated, it gives CASSQVDYNEQFF.

This clone was counted between two and nine times. The rearrangement links TRBV12-5 to TRBJ2-2; D may be TRBD2 (7 bases). V was cut by 6 bases and J by 4 bases, with 15 bases left in between. Germline CDR1 is LGHNT and CDR2 is FRNRAP. This CDR3 spans 15 amino acids. The CDR3 DNA sequence: TGTGCTAGTGGCCCCCGGGGGGCGGGCACCGGGGAGCTGTTTTTT. Amino acid sequence: CASGPRGAGTGELFF.

This sequence joins TRBV10-1 and TRBJ2-1, with D perhaps assigned TRBD1 or TRBD2 (7 bases each). Germline V gene lookup returns CDR1 WNHNN and CDR2 SYGVQD (reference sequence). Trimming shortened V by 5 bases and J by 2 bases, and 13 bases separated the two germline ends. This CDR3 region has 15 residues. The CDR3 spells CASSPQGGTYNEQFF. DNA of the CDR3: TGCGCCAGCAGTCCCCAGGGGGGGACCTACAATGAGCAGTTCTTC.

This chain joins TRBV30 and TRBJ1-4; D is ambiguous. The CDR3 extends over 13 amino acids. V dropped 0 bases and J dropped 8 bases, with 10 bases sitting between them. Germline CDR1 GTSNPN, CDR2 SVGIG (reference sequence). CDR3 nucleotides: TGTGCCTGGAGTGTGAGGGCGAGGGAAAAACTGTTTTTT. It translates to CAWSVRAREKLFF.

The chain couples TRBV7-9 to TRBJ2-7; 8 nucleotides line up with TRBD2. The CDR3 is 13 amino acids. Germline V gives CDR1 SEHNR, CDR2 FQNEAQ (reference sequence). Losses at the gene ends were 10 bases for V and 0 bases for J; bases not matched to a gene: 5. CDR3 in amino acids: CATGGVSSYEQYF. DNA of the CDR3: TGTGCCACCGGGGGGGTTAGCTCCTACGAGCAGTACTTC.

J is TRBJ2-6 and V is TRBV18; D gene unclear. The CDR3 spans 18 residues. CDR1 and CDR2 from the germline V gene are KGHSH and LQKENI. Trimming removed 3 bases at V and 0 bases at J, with 15 bases between. The CDR3 bases are TGTGCCAGCTCACCCTTCAGACTCCTCAGCTCTGGGGCCAACGTCCTGACTTTC. This codes for CASSPFRLLSSGANVLTF.

J is TRBJ1-2 and V is TRBV21-1. TRBV21-1 is a listed pseudogene. The CDR3 runs to 13 residues. CDR3 DNA sequence: TGTGCCAGCAGCAAAGGGGGTCTCTATGGCTACACCTTC. This codes for CASSKGGLYGYTF.

The rearrangement links TRBV6-5 to TRBJ1-1, with D unclear. V dropped 6 bases and J dropped 1 base, with 12 bases sitting between them. Germline V gene lookup returns CDR1 MNHEY and CDR2 SVGAGI. This CDR3 has 14 amino acids. The CDR3 here is CASSPRHTNTEAFF. The CDR3, as DNA: TGTGCCAGCAGCCCTAGACACACGAACACTGAAGCTTTCTTT.

The CDR3 here is CASSEEKGTVRYTF. CDR3 nucleotides: TGTGCCAGCAGTGAAGAGAAGGGTACCGTACGCTACACCTTC. This chain joins TRBV6-1 and TRBJ1-2; D gene uncertain. The germline V gene has CDR1 MNHNS and CDR2 SASEGT. The CDR3 loop spans 14 amino acids. Deletions cut 1 base from V and 9 bases from J, with 15 bases between.

This clone was counted a single time. The chain joins TRBV4-1 to TRBJ1-1; D remains unclear. The V end was cut by 4 bases, the J end by 1 base, with 4 bases between. The CDR3 sequence is 12 residues long. Germline loops: CDR1 MGHRA, CDR2 YSYEKL. In nucleotides, the CDR3 is TGCGCCAGCAGCCCAGAGAACACTGAAGCTTTCTTT. It translates to CASSPENTEAFF.